This TCR beta chain was captured in a study of blood T cell repertoires in COVID-19. The authors' processing: Researchers report that nucleated cell counts were estimated from reference gene primer amplification. Assay used: immunoSEQ multiplex PCR; TCRdb lists only in-frame clones, some missing. V and J calls plus clone size are reproduced from that table; the DNA served to infer D and trimming. The table lists over 25,000 clones, roughly 85% of them singletons, with around 8.6% in the top ten. Germline assignment: CDR1 MGHDK and CDR2 SYGVNS. The CDR3 runs 13 residues. V was pared by 4 bases and J by 5 bases, with 3 bases of the junction left unmatched.

Sequencing was performed on peripheral blood. The gene calls are TRBV25-1 and TRBJ2-3; 7 nucleotides align to TRBD2. The source is a man older than 75 with active COVID-19. The CDR3 DNA is TGTGCCAGCAGTGGCCCGGGGGGAGATACGCAGTATTTT. Translated, it gives CASSGPGGDTQYF. Supplemented by reference TRBV25-1 and TRBJ2-3, the full variable domain reads EADIYQTPRYLVIGTGKKITLECSQTMGHDKMYWYQQDPGMELHLIHYSYGVNSTEKGDLSSESTVSRIRTEHFPLTLESARPSHTSQYLCASSGPGGDTQYFGPGTRLTVL.